These 8 T cell receptor beta chains originate from one sample sequenced in a study of T cells in Graves' hyperthyroidism and ophthalmopathy. Amplification yielded TCR beta CDR3 regions, with RNA transcripts as the source. An initial round of RT-PCR targeting the TCR CDR3 relied on the HTBI primer set. A single record per CDR3 protein comes from TCRdb applying MiXCR to the multiplex PCR reads. Of roughly 250,000 distinct CDR3 sequences in the sample, approximately 21% were seen once. Sequencing was done on a sample of blood. Receptors originate from a man aged 30 to 45 with Graves' ophthalmopathy.

The gene calls are TRBV6-1 and TRBJ1-1, with D unclear. With 1 base removed from V and 2 bases from J, the gap between germline ends came to 5 bases. Looked up from germline, CDR1 is MNHNS and CDR2 is SASEGT. This CDR3 is 13 amino acids long. CDR3: CASSEEVNTEAFF. DNA of the CDR3: TGTGCCAGCAGTGAAGAGGTTAACACTGAAGCTTTCTTT.

Many counts were recorded for this clonotype. V gene TRBV20-1 combines with J gene TRBJ2-1, with D unresolved. V was trimmed by 2 bases and J by 0 bases, leaving 5 bases between them. Germline values: CDR1 DFQATT, CDR2 SNEGSKA (reference sequence). The CDR3 totals 13 residues. The CDR3 DNA follows: TGCAGTGCTAGAAAGAGCTCCTACAATGAGCAGTTCTTC. Translation gives CSARKSSYNEQFF.

With respect to this clonotype: The junction departs from germline at one end; a sequencing error may be responsible. The chain carries TRBV7-3 and TRBJ2-7; a weak D match, TRBD1 (6 bases). Germline V lookup: CDR1 SGHTA, CDR2 FQGTGA. This CDR3 spans 16 amino acids. CDR3 residues: CASSPSGQGRTYEQYF. The CDR3 DNA follows: TGCGCCAGCAGCCCGTCGGGCCAGGGGCGAACCTACGAGCAGTACTTC.

The CDR3 region is CATSGVDTQYF. Written as DNA, the CDR3 is TGTGCCACCTCGGGGGTCGATACGCAGTATTTT. The chain links TRBV10-3 to TRBJ2-3, with D possibly being TRBD2 (6 bases). This CDR3 contains 11 residues. Germline V gene lookup returns CDR1 ENHRY and CDR2 SYGVKD. V lost 10 bases to trimming and J lost 6 bases, with 11 bases between them.

The chain couples TRBV2 to TRBJ1-1, with D perhaps matching TRBD1 (5 bases). V gave up 6 bases and J gave up 4 bases, with 18 bases separating them. CDR3 size: 15 residues. Germline V lookup: CDR1 SNHLY, CDR2 FYNNEI. The CDR3 nucleotides are TGTGCCAGCAGCGCGACCGGGACTGGCCTCACTGAAGCTTTCTTT. This encodes CASSATGTGLTEAFF.

There are many counts of this clonotype. The gene calls are TRBV3-1 and TRBJ2-5; maybe TRBD1 (6 bases). The CDR3 sequence is 15 residues long. V dropped 0 bases and J dropped 9 bases, with 17 bases sitting between them. CDR1 LGHDT and CDR2 YNNKEL come from the germline V gene (reference sequence). CDR3 sequence reads: CASSQEWGRGSSQYF. The DNA of the CDR3 is TGTGCCAGCAGCCAAGAGTGGGGAAGGGGGAGCTCCCAGTACTTC.

In its sample, this clonotype was seen many times. This chain links TRBV3-1 with TRBJ2-7, with D uncertain. The CDR3 consists of 14 residues. CDR1 LGHDT and CDR2 YNNKEL come from the germline V gene (reference sequence). The V end was cut by 1 base, the J end by 6 bases, with 13 bases between. The CDR3 DNA is TGTGCCAGCAGCCAAGGATTGGGGTGGTTCGAGCAGTACTTC. This codes for CASSQGLGWFEQYF.

This clonotype came up many times. The rearrangement uses TRBV20-1 and TRBJ1-1; D is perhaps TRBD1 (6 bases). Looked up from germline, CDR1 is DFQATT and CDR2 is SNEGSKA (reference sequence). The CDR3 length is 15 residues. The V end was cut by 6 bases, the J end by 0 bases, with 17 bases between. The chain's CDR3 is CSAPRGGPMNTEAFF. The CDR3 coding sequence is TGCAGTGCGCCCCGCGGGGGGCCTATGAACACTGAAGCTTTCTTT.